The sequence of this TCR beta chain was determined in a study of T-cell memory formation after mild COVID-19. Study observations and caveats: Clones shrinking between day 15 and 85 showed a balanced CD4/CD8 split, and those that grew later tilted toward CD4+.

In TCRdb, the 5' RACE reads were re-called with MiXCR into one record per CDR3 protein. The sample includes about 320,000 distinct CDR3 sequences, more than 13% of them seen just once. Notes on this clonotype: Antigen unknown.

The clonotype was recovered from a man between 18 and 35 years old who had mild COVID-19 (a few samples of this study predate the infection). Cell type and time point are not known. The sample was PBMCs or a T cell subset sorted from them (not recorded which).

CDR3 region: CASTSLFEKLFF. Written as DNA, the CDR3 is TGTGCCAGTACGAGCCTCTTTGAAAAACTGTTTTTT. V gene TRBV19 combines with J gene TRBJ1-4, with D hard to call. Trimming shortened V by 7 bases and J by 7 bases, and 10 bases separated the two germline ends. The CDR3 is 12 amino acids. CDR1 and CDR2 from the germline V gene are LNHDA and SQIVND (reference sequence). Combining the CDR3 with reference TRBV19 and TRBJ1-4 gives the whole variable domain DGGITQSPKYLFRKEGQNVTLSCEQNLNHDAMYWYRQDPGQGLRLIYYSQIVNDFQKGDIAEGYSVSREKKESFPLTVTSAQKNPTAFYLCASTSLFEKLFFGSGTQLSVL.